The 20 T cell receptor beta chains below all came from one sample that was sequenced in a study of CD8 T cells in Susac syndrome. Reverse transcription of roughly 0.45 to 1 ug RNA used random hexamers. MiXCR, applied by TCRdb to the immunoSEQ multiplex PCR reads, yields one record per CDR3 protein. The table records about 170,000 distinct CDR3 sequences, roughly 95% of them present only once. Sequenced input: CD4+ T cells from PBMCs. These receptors were taken from a human donor with Susac syndrome.

This chain joins TRBV12-3 or TRBV12-4 and TRBJ2-5, with TRBD2 as a possible D gene (6 bases). The CDR3 is 17 amino acids. Trimming stripped 3 bases from V and 2 bases from J, with 19 bases between. The CDR3 sequence: CASSFFIGGDFQETQYF. As DNA, the CDR3 is TGTGCCAGCAGTTTTTTTATCGGCGGGGACTTTCAAGAGACCCAGTACTTC.

The V gene is TRBV12-3 or TRBV12-4, the J gene TRBJ2-3; D not certain. The length of the CDR3 is 12 residues. The germline V and J ends were trimmed by 7 bases and 0 bases, with 5 bases remaining between them. The CDR3 here is CASKESTDTQYF. In DNA, the CDR3 is TGTGCCAGCAAGGAGAGCACAGATACGCAGTATTTT.

This sequence joins TRBV7-9 and TRBJ2-1; 12 bases line up with TRBD2. Germline CDR1 and CDR2: SEHNR and FQNEAQ (reference sequence). The CDR3 has 17 amino acids. V lost 4 bases and J lost 0; bases outside the gene matches: 4. The CDR3 loop is CASSSSTSGSSYNEQFF. DNA for the CDR3: TGTGCCAGCAGCTCTTCGACTAGCGGGAGCTCCTACAATGAGCAGTTCTTC.

The chain's CDR3 is CSARDYPGLAGGYEQYF. The CDR3 DNA follows: TGCAGTGCTAGAGATTATCCTGGACTAGCGGGGGGCTACGAGCAGTACTTC. V usage is TRBV20-1 and J usage is TRBJ2-7, with TRBD2 identical over 14 bases. CDR1 and CDR2 (germline): DFQATT, SNEGSKA (reference sequence). J lost 3 bases, V lost 0 bases, and 7 bases had no gene match. The CDR3 consists of 17 residues.

V usage is TRBV28 and J usage is TRBJ2-1; 11 bases map to TRBD2. The V and J ends lost 4 bases and 5 bases, in that order; junction bases with no gene match: 7. CDR1 is MDHEN and CDR2 is SYDVKM in the germline V gene. The CDR3 spans 16 residues. The CDR3: CASSSPGTSGNNEQFF. CDR3 coding DNA: TGTGCCAGCAGTTCTCCCGGGACTAGCGGTAACAATGAGCAGTTCTTC.

This chain connects TRBV7-2 to TRBJ2-2; TRBD1 aligns across 8 bases. Germline CDR1 and CDR2: SGHTA and FQGNSA. V lost 1 base, J lost 2 bases, and 3 bases stayed unmatched. CDR3 size: 16 residues. The CDR3 loop is CASSLGGQANTGELFF. DNA of the CDR3: TGTGCCAGCAGCTTAGGGGGACAGGCCAACACCGGGGAGCTGTTTTTT.

The chain recombines TRBV9 with TRBJ1-2; D is perhaps TRBD1 (6 bases). Germline-derived CDR1 and CDR2 are SGDLS and YYNGEE. Trimming took off 6 bases at V and 4 bases at J, with 10 bases between the two ends. CDR3 length: 12 residues. The CDR3 is CASNQQGYGYTF. CDR3 nucleotide sequence: TGTGCCAGCAATCAACAGGGCTATGGCTACACCTTC.

The rearrangement joins TRBV12-3 or TRBV12-4 to TRBJ2-7, with TRBD2 identical over 12 bases. Trimming took 10 bases from V and 4 from J; bases not matched to a gene: 5. This CDR3 contains 13 residues. In DNA form, the CDR3 reads TGTGCCACCAGACTAGCGGGAGCTTACGAGCAGTACTTC. Its protein is CATRLAGAYEQYF.

The chain carries TRBV7-2 and TRBJ2-4, with 7 positions matching TRBD1. The V segment lost 3 bases and the J segment 2 bases; nucleotides outside the gene matches: 4. The CDR3 has 15 amino acids. From germline, CDR1 is SGHTA and CDR2 FQGNSA. CDR3 in DNA: TGTGCCAGCAGCTTCGACAGGGCGACCAAAAACATTCAGTACTTC. Its translation is CASSFDRATKNIQYF.

The chain recombines TRBV5-5 with TRBJ2-5; D is uncertain. V shed 0 bases and J shed 7 bases, with 10 bases lying between them. The CDR3 covers 13 residues. The germline V gene has CDR1 SGHKS and CDR2 YYEKEE (reference sequence). CDR3 amino acids: CASSLGSGGTQYF. The CDR3 DNA is TGTGCCAGCAGCTTGGGGTCAGGTGGGACCCAGTACTTC.

The chain carries TRBV27 and TRBJ2-7, with 8 bases fitting TRBD1. Per germline, CDR1 MNHEY and CDR2 SMNVEV (reference sequence). V was clipped by 2 bases and J by 7 bases; unmatched bases: 7. CDR3 length: 14 amino acids. CDR3 sequence reads: CASSLTGGLGEQYV. CDR3 in DNA: TGTGCCAGCAGTTTAACAGGGGGGCTTGGGGAGCAGTACGTC.

On this clonotype itself: One junction end does not reproduce the germline sequence, and a read error may be involved. This chain uses TRBV7-7 with TRBJ2-3, with 10 bases that match TRBD1. CDR1 SSHAT and CDR2 FNYEAQ come from the germline V gene (reference sequence). The CDR3 is 14 residues long. As DNA, the CDR3 is TGTGCTAGCAGCCCGACAGGGGGCAAAGATACGCAGTATTTT. Translation: CASSPTGGKDTQYF.

The CDR3 reads CSARDWDTEAFF. In DNA, the CDR3 is TGCAGCGCCAGGGATTGGGACACTGAAGCTTTCTTT. The V gene is TRBV29-1, the J gene TRBJ1-1; TRBD1 might be the D (5 bases). Germline loops: CDR1 SQVTM, CDR2 ANQGSEA. The V end lost 7 bases, the J end lost 3 bases, and 12 bases lay between the germline ends. This CDR3 comprises 12 residues.

This clonotype is a singleton in its sample. The V call is TRBV20-1, the J call TRBJ1-5; unclear D gene. In germline, CDR1 is DFQATT, CDR2 SNEGSKA (reference sequence). V was clipped by 8 bases and J by 3 bases, with 11 bases between them. The CDR3 is 12 residues long. The CDR3, as DNA: TGCAGTCCCTGGACGACCAATCAGCCCCAGCATTTT. Encoded protein: CSPWTTNQPQHF.

The chain carries TRBV4-3 and TRBJ2-1; weak D call: TRBD2 (6 bases). This CDR3 comprises 13 residues. The V gene lost 3 bases and the J gene lost 4 bases, with 7 bases spanning the gap. From germline, CDR1 is LGHNA and CDR2 YSLEER. The CDR3 coding sequence is TGCGCCAGCAGCCAGGGAGGATACAATGAGCAGTTCTTC. This codes for CASSQGGYNEQFF.

The chain uses TRBV14 and TRBJ2-5; D may match TRBD1 or TRBD2 (7 bases each). Germline assignment: CDR1 SGHDN and CDR2 FVKESK. CDR3 length: 16 amino acids. Trimming shortened V by 4 bases and J by 4 bases, and 19 bases separated the two germline ends. The CDR3 loop reads CASSPSGGAMGETQYF. The CDR3 DNA reads as TGTGCCAGCAGCCCCTCAGGGGGGGCCATGGGAGAGACCCAGTACTTC.

This rearrangement joins TRBV15 to TRBJ1-1, with no clear D. CDR1 and CDR2 (germline): LNHNV, YYDKDF (reference sequence). The CDR3 loop spans 14 amino acids. V dropped 2 bases and J dropped 1 base, with 8 bases sitting between them. The CDR3 nucleotides read TGTGCCACCAGCAGACCGGCCGAGAACACTGAAGCTTTCTTT. This encodes CATSRPAENTEAFF. The variable domain in full, completed from reference TRBV15 and TRBJ1-1, reads DAMVIQNPRYQVTQFGKPVTLSCSQTLNHNVMYWYQQKSSQAPKLLFHYYDKDFNNEADTPDNFQSRRPNTSFCFLDIRSPGLGDTAMYLCATSRPAENTEAFFGQGTRLTVV.

This clonotype has only a few counts. The chain combines TRBV27 with TRBJ2-5; 7 positions agree with TRBD1. V lost 8 bases to trimming and J lost 2 bases; unmatched junction nucleotides: 5. Germline loops: CDR1 MNHEY, CDR2 SMNVEV (reference sequence). The CDR3 is made up of 13 amino acids. The CDR3 sequence: CASRPGQQETQYF. DNA for the CDR3: TGTGCCAGCCGCCCGGGACAGCAAGAGACCCAGTACTTC.

The CDR3 nucleotides are TGCAGTGCTACTCTGGGGCAGCGCCAAGAGACCCAGTACTTC. Translation gives CSATLGQRQETQYF. This chain links TRBV20-1 with TRBJ2-5, with a tentative D call TRBD1 (5 bases). CDR1 is DFQATT, CDR2 SNEGSKA, per germline (reference sequence). The CDR3 consists of 14 residues. V shed 4 bases and J shed 1 base, with 13 bases lying between them.

The V gene is TRBV20-1, the J gene TRBJ1-2; 11 nucleotides line up with TRBD1. Germline CDR1 is DFQATT and CDR2 is SNEGSKA (reference sequence). This CDR3 is 15 amino acids long. V lost 6 bases to trimming and J lost 5 bases; unmatched junction nucleotides: 11. The DNA for the CDR3 is TGCAGTGCGAAACCGGGACAGGGGGTTAGGTATGGCTACACCTTC. Encoded protein: CSAKPGQGVRYGYTF.